This passage covers 17 T cell receptor beta chains from one sample sequenced in a study of blood T cell repertoires in COVID-19. TCRdb's table, derived via immunoSEQ multiplex PCR, lists solely in-frame clones and lacks some. In the table there are hundreds of thousands of clones, over 75% of which are singletons. The sequencing sample was made of PBMCs or T cells enriched from blood (not recorded which). The receptors were sampled from a woman under 30 who had recovered from COVID-19.

The chain links TRBV19 to TRBJ1-2, with a tentative D call TRBD1 (5 bases). V lost 4 bases and J 2 bases, leaving 8 bases between the germline ends. The CDR3 is made up of 13 amino acids. The germline gives CDR1 LNHDA, CDR2 SQIVND (reference sequence). Written as DNA, the CDR3 is TGTGCCAGTAGTACCAAGGGGAACTATGGCTACACCTTC. It encodes CASSTKGNYGYTF.

The count of this clone is one. This chain connects TRBV18 to TRBJ2-5, with 8 positions matching TRBD2. V dropped 3 bases and J dropped 2; count of bases not matched to a gene: 8. This CDR3 is built from 16 residues. The germline gives CDR1 KGHSH, CDR2 LQKENI. In nucleotides, the CDR3 is TGTGCCAGCTCACCTCTGGCGGGGGGTCTACAAGAGACCCAGTACTTC. As protein: CASSPLAGGLQETQYF.

CDR3 amino acids: CASSLGPGGHYEQYF. DNA of the CDR3: TGTGCCAGCAGCTTAGGTCCGGGGGGTCACTACGAGCAGTACTTC. The V and J genes are TRBV7-2 and TRBJ2-7; TRBD2 matches 7 bases. The germline V gene has CDR1 SGHTA and CDR2 FQGNSA. The CDR3 runs 15 residues. The V and J ends lost 1 base and 3 bases, in that order; junction bases with no gene match: 6.

This clone came up once. V is TRBV12-3 or TRBV12-4 and J is TRBJ1-5, with TRBD1 as a possible D gene (5 bases). The CDR3 length is 13 residues. Trimming stripped 11 bases from V and 10 bases from J, with 21 bases between. The CDR3 region is CAGTTGATHPQHF. The CDR3 nucleotides are TGTGCCGGCACTACTGGGGCCACCCATCCCCAGCATTTT.

The chain uses TRBV6-5 and TRBJ2-7; no reliable D call. Per germline, CDR1 MNHEY and CDR2 SVGAGI. V lost 5 bases to trimming and J lost 2 bases, with 13 bases between them. There are 14 residues in the CDR3. The CDR3 loop reads CASSSQISAYEQYF. The CDR3 DNA follows: TGTGCCAGCAGTAGTCAGATCAGCGCCTACGAGCAGTACTTC.

This clone occurred a few times. CDR3 DNA sequence: TGTGCCATCAGTGAGTCAGGGACAGGGGGCCACTACGAGCAGTACTTC. Protein sequence: CAISESGTGGHYEQYF. The genes are TRBV10-3 and TRBJ2-7, with 12 bases that match TRBD1. This CDR3 spans 16 amino acids. Trimming at V came to 0 bases and at J to 3 bases, leaving 3 bases not matched to a gene. Germline CDR1 reads ENHRY; CDR2 reads SYGVKD.

A single count supports this clone. V and J are TRBV5-1 and TRBJ2-5, with TRBD1 identical over 7 bases. V was clipped by 4 bases and J by 1 base; unmatched bases: 4. CDR3 length equals 14 residues. Germline assignment: CDR1 SGHRS and CDR2 YFSETQ. CDR3 in amino acids: CASSVTGFQETQYF. CDR3 nucleotide sequence: TGCGCCAGCAGCGTGACAGGGTTCCAAGAGACCCAGTACTTC.

The CDR3 spells CASSQEWGGWQFF. As DNA, the CDR3 is TGTGCCAGCAGCCAAGAGTGGGGGGGGTGGCAGTTCTTC. The J gene is TRBJ2-1, the V gene TRBV14, with TRBD2 matching over 7 bases. Looked up from germline, CDR1 is SGHDN and CDR2 is FVKESK. The V segment lost 0 bases and the J segment 12 bases; nucleotides outside the gene matches: 5. The CDR3 contains 13 residues.

The chain couples TRBV7-2 to TRBJ2-1; 13 positions agree with TRBD2. Germline CDR1 is SGHTA and CDR2 is FQGNSA. CDR3 length equals 16 residues. J lost 9 bases, V lost 5 bases, and 10 bases had no gene match. In nucleotides, the CDR3 is TGTGCCAGCAGCCCTTCACTAGCGGGGGGGCCGCGTGAGCAGTTCTTC. Translating gives CASSPSLAGGPREQFF.

The chain is built from TRBV19 and TRBJ2-7, with 7 positions matching TRBD1. The germline CDR1 and CDR2 sequences are LNHDA and SQIVND (reference sequence). The junction had 12 bases not matched to a gene; V was cut back by 5 bases and J by 2 bases. The CDR3 has 16 amino acids. The CDR3 DNA sequence: TGTGCCAGTAGTTCCCCGTCGACAGGGAAACCCTACGAGCAGTACTTC. It codes for CASSSPSTGKPYEQYF.

The chain carries TRBV5-1 and TRBJ1-4, with unresolved D. Germline V gene sequence: CDR1 SGHRS, CDR2 YFSETQ. V lost 4 bases to trimming and J lost 3 bases, with 10 bases between them. The CDR3 is 14 amino acids. CDR3 DNA sequence: TGCGCCAGCAGCCTGGACGGGTCTAATGAAAAACTGTTTTTT. Encoded protein: CASSLDGSNEKLFF.

The chain joins TRBV12-5 to TRBJ1-1; D perhaps matches TRBD1 (6 bases). There are 15 residues in the CDR3. Trimming shortened V by 1 base and J by 5 bases, and 14 bases separated the two germline ends. CDR1 is LGHNT and CDR2 is FRNRAP in the germline V gene. CDR3 sequence (DNA): TGTGCTAGTGGTTTGGCACAGGGAGAAGGAACTGAAGCTTTCTTT. This gives the protein CASGLAQGEGTEAFF.

The V gene is TRBV5-1, the J gene TRBJ2-3; 12 bases agree with TRBD2. CDR1 is SGHRS and CDR2 is YFSETQ in the germline V gene. This CDR3 spans 16 amino acids. Germline trimming cut 4 bases from V and 2 bases from J; bases unmatched to any gene: 5. The CDR3: CASSTGLAGNTDTQYF. As DNA, the CDR3 is TGCGCCAGCAGCACTGGACTAGCGGGGAACACAGATACGCAGTATTTT.

The chain has TRBV21-1 and TRBJ2-7; whether TRBD1, the table's D call, matches the DNA was not checked. TRBV21-1 is classified as a pseudogene. The CDR3 is 14 residues long. The CDR3 sequence: CASSKESNAQALYF. CDR3 bases: TGTGCCAGCAGCAAAGAATCCAATGCACAGGCGCTGTACTTC.

J is TRBJ2-7 and V is TRBV27; tentatively, D is TRBD2 (7 bases). The germline V gene encodes CDR1 MNHEY and CDR2 SMNVEV (reference sequence). Between the trimmed V and J ends, which lost 6 bases and 1 base, there was a span of 13 bases. CDR3 length: 14 amino acids. The DNA of the CDR3 is TGTGCCAGCAGGCCGGCGGGGGCGTCCTACGAGCAGTACTTC. It is translated as CASRPAGASYEQYF.

This clone was counted a single time. This chain joins TRBV2 and TRBJ2-3; possible D gene TRBD2, 7 bases. The V gene's germline CDR1 is SNHLY and CDR2 FYNNEI. V was clipped by 6 bases and J by 5 bases, with 21 bases between them. CDR3 size: 16 residues. CDR3 coding DNA: TGTGCCAGCAGGGCAATTGCGGGGGCCCGCCAAGATACGCAGTATTTT. Translated: CASRAIAGARQDTQYF.

The chain carries TRBV7-9 and TRBJ1-1, with TRBD1 as a possible D gene (5 bases). V was shortened by 2 bases and J by 1 base, with 17 bases between the two germline ends. The CDR3 totals 17 residues. Germline V gene data show CDR1 as SEHNR and CDR2 as FQNEAQ (reference sequence). The CDR3 loop reads CASSLFGAGSPNTEAFF. For the CDR3, the DNA is TGTGCCAGCAGCTTATTTGGGGCAGGGTCTCCGAACACTGAAGCTTTCTTT.